Below, 2 T cell receptor beta chains from the same sample are listed, as sequenced in a study of shared clonotypes between healthy human individuals. Naive-designated CD8 cells lacked CD45RO, were positively enriched for CCR7, and omitted terminally differentiated effector memory CD45RA+ cells. Using immunoSEQ multiplex PCR, the repertoire was profiled, and TCRdb retains in-frame clones only, with some absent. Of hundreds of thousands of clones listed, 95% to 97% are singletons. Sample: naive CD8+ T cells sorted from blood. Receptors were obtained from a man under 40 in good health.

V usage is TRBV11-2 and J usage is TRBJ2-7; D call uncertain. Deletions cut 0 bases from V and 2 bases from J, with 2 bases between. The CDR3 length is 12 residues. CDR1 is SGHAT, CDR2 FQNNGV, per germline. CDR3 in DNA: TGTGCCAGCAGCTTAGAAACCTACGAGCAGTACTTC. This codes for CASSLETYEQYF.

The CDR3 DNA follows: TGCAGCGGGGCCGAGGGAGCCGCAGAGACCCAGTACTTC. It encodes CSGAEGAAETQYF. The V gene is TRBV29-1, the J gene TRBJ2-5; D possibly corresponds to TRBD2 (5 bases). V was pared by 7 bases and J by 4 bases, with 16 bases between. Germline V lookup: CDR1 SQVTM, CDR2 ANQGSEA. The CDR3 has 13 residues.